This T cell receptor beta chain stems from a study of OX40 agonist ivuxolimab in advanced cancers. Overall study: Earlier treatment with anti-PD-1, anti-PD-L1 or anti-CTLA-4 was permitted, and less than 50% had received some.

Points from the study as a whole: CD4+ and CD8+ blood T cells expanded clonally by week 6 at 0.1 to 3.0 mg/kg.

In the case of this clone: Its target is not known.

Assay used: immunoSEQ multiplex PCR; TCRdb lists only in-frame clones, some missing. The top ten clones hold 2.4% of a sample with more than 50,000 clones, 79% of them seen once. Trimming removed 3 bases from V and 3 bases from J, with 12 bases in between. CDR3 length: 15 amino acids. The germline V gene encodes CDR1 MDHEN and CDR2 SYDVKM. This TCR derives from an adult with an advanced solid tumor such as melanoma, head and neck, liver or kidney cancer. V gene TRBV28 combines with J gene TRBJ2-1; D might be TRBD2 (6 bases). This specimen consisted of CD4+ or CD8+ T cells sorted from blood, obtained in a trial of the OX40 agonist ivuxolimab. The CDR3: CASSFLEGGYNEQFF. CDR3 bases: TGTGCCAGCAGTTTCCTGGAGGGCGGCTACAATGAGCAGTTCTTC.